Given below is one T cell receptor beta chain in context. This receptor's antigen is unknown. Base qualities are not recorded, but no much larger clone differs from it by a single base. The germline V and J ends show losses of 5 bases and 1 base respectively, and no gene match explains 4 bases of the junction. CDR1 and CDR2, looked up from the germline V gene (reference sequence), are LNHDA and SQIVND. The CDR3 holds 14 amino acids from the cysteine to the phenylalanine. Only the CDR3 part of the read is kept: 42 bases, read in frame from the first base. These data originate in a study of technical replicates of blood from four donors (dated by TCRdb to about 2017). The protocol used for the library was the immunoSEQ multiplex PCR assay. The table comes from immuneACCESS by way of TCRdb, which keeps in-frame sequences with V and J called. Part of the clones is missing from these tables; in studies checked, under half for an unresolved V gene and the rest for unknown reasons. For this sample there are 60,000 to 90,000 clones; around 97% appear just once. Jointly, the top ten make up less than 0.2% of the sample.

The rearrangement joined TRBV19 to TRBJ2-5, and 7 bases in between align with TRBD1. The sequenced sample was T cells isolated from PBMCs. This TCR derives from a human donor in good health. The CDR3 protein sequence reads: CASSAWTGQETQYF. The base sequence is TGTGCCAGTAGTGCCTGGACAGGCCAAGAGACCCAGTACTTC.